This TCR beta chain comes out of a study of blood T cell repertoires in COVID-19. Whole-study context: Samples of COVID-19 (acute and convalescent) were obtained from the United States, Italy and Spain. In each case, the material was cDNA or gDNA derived from T cells, B-cell-depleted T cells, or PBMCs.

Under the authors' procedure: Reference gene primers were amplified, and this amplification served to estimate nucleated cell counts. Libraries were prepared by immunoSEQ multiplex PCR; TCRdb keeps only in-frame clonotypes and omits some of them. The DNA gave D and trimming, while V, J and clone size come from that table. The sample has about 45,000 clones; 83% are singletons. V dropped 2 bases and J dropped 0 bases, with 13 bases sitting between them. Looked up from germline, CDR1 is LNHDA and CDR2 is SQIVND (reference sequence). The CDR3 extends over 16 amino acids. The specimen sequenced was peripheral blood. The receptor was derived from a man older than 75 in a cohort sampled during active COVID-19. The rearrangement uses TRBV19 and TRBJ1-1; no firm D call. The CDR3 protein is CASSIRGYLMNTEAFF. The DNA of the CDR3 is TGTGCCAGTAGTATACGAGGTTACCTTATGAACACTGAAGCTTTCTTT.